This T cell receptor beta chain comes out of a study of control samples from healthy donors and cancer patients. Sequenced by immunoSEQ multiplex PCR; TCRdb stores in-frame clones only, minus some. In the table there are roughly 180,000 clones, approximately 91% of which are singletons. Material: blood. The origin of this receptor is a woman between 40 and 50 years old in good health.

CDR3 nucleotide sequence: TGTGCCAGCAGTGCGGGCCGGCGCGAAGATCAGCCCCAGCATTTT. This translates into CASSAGRREDQPQHF. This chain links TRBV28 with TRBJ1-5; D is unresolved. The CDR3 covers 15 residues. V shed 5 bases and J shed 5 bases, with 16 bases lying between them. Germline V gene sequence: CDR1 MDHEN, CDR2 SYDVKM.